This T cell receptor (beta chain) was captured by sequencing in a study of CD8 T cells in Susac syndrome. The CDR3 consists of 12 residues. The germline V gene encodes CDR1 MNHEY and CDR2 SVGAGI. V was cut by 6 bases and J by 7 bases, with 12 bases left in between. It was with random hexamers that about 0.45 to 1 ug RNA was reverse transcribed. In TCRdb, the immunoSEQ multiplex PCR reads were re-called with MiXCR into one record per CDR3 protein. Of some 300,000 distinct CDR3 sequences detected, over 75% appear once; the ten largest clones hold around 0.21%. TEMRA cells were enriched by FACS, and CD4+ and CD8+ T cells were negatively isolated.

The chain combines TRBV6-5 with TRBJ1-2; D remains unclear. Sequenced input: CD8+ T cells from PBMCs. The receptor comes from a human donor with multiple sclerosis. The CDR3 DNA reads TGTGCCAGCAGGGTGCCGTTAGGTGGCTACACCTTC. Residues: CASRVPLGGYTF.